What follows describes a single T cell receptor (beta chain). The antigen is undetermined. The J segment lost 4 bases and the V segment lost 8 bases, leaving 14 bases of the junction unmatched. The CDR3 is 17 residues long. From germline, CDR1 is LNHDA and CDR2 SQIVND (reference sequence). This record belongs to a study of beta chain features in type 1 diabetes. Expressed TCRB transcripts were sequenced after all isolated RNA was converted to cDNA. TCRdb's table, derived via immunoSEQ multiplex PCR, lists solely in-frame clones and lacks some. The repertoire holds hundreds of thousands of clones, 15% to 17% seen once, with around 0.1% in the top ten. Whole-study results and caveats: Insertions at VDJ junctions were less frequent in type 1 diabetes patients. These patients also deleted more nucleotides at the same junctions.

Sorted CD4+ subsets: naive, central memory, regulatory, stem cell-like memory (CD45RO/CCR7/CD25/CD127/CD95/CD27 panel). The chain joins TRBV19 to TRBJ1-2, with 12 bases aligning to TRBD1. Sequencing input: naive CD4+ T cells from blood. The TCR comes from a man younger than 35 in good health. CDR3 loop: CASGMSGTGGRGYGYTF. The CDR3 DNA is TGTGCCAGTGGGATGTCCGGGACAGGGGGCCGGGGCTATGGCTACACCTTC.